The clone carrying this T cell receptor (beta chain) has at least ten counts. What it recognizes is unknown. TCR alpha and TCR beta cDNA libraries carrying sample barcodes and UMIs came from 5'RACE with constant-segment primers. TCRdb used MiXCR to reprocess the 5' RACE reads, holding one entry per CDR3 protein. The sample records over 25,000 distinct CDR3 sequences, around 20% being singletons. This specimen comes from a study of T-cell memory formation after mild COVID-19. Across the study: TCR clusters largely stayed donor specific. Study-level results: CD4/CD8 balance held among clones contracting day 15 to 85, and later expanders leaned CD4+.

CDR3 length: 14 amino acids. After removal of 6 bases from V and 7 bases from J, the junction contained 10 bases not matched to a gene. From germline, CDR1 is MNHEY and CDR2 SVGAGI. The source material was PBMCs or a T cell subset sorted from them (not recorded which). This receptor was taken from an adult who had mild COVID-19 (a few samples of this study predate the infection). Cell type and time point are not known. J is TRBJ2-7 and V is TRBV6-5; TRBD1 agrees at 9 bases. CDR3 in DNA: TGTGCCAGCAGCTCAGGGACAGGGTCGAGGGAGCAGTACTTC. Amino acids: CASSSGTGSREQYF.